These 9 T cell receptor beta chains originate from one sample sequenced in a study of blood T cell repertoires in COVID-19. Sequenced by immunoSEQ multiplex PCR; TCRdb stores in-frame clones only, minus some. The sample records about 280,000 clones, 80% to 90% being singletons. The sequencing sample was made of peripheral blood. All receptors come from a woman between 70 and 85 years old with acute or convalescent COVID-19.

The V and J genes are TRBV10-2 and TRBJ2-2; a weak D match, TRBD1 (5 bases). Looked up from germline, CDR1 is WSHSY and CDR2 is SAAADI. The CDR3 is 13 residues long. Trimming left V 7 bases short and J 2 bases short, with 8 bases between. The CDR3 spells CASKDRNTGELFF. The CDR3 nucleotides read TGCGCCAGCAAAGACAGAAACACCGGGGAGCTGTTTTTT.

The rearrangement joins TRBV6-6 to TRBJ2-3; 7 bases line up with TRBD2. This CDR3 contains 16 residues. Germline V lookup: CDR1 MNHNY, CDR2 SVGAGI (reference sequence). The ends lost 4 bases at V and 3 bases at J; junction bases unmatched: 10. The CDR3: CASSLAGPSGTDTQYF. The CDR3 bases are TGTGCCAGCAGTTTAGCTGGGCCTAGCGGAACAGATACGCAGTATTTT.

The chain joins TRBV5-6 to TRBJ2-7, with D possibly TRBD2 on 5 matching bases. Germline V gene sequence: CDR1 SGHDT, CDR2 YYEEEE. Trimming left V 1 base short and J 1 base short, with 6 bases between. This CDR3 has 13 amino acids. CDR3 sequence (DNA): TGTGCCAGCAGCTTGAGGGAGTCCTACGAGCAGTACTTC. It encodes CASSLRESYEQYF.

This clone was counted once. The genes are TRBV9 and TRBJ1-1, with 8 bases that match TRBD1. This CDR3 comprises 15 residues. CDR1 is SGDLS and CDR2 is YYNGEE in the germline V gene. Losses at the gene ends were 4 bases for V and 4 bases for J; bases not matched to a gene: 9. The CDR3 nucleotides read TGTGCCAGCAGCTCAGGCAGGGGGCTGGGCACTGAAGCTTTCTTT. Translation gives CASSSGRGLGTEAFF.

This rearrangement joins TRBV10-3 to TRBJ2-3; TRBD1 matches at 11 bases. Germline V lookup: CDR1 ENHRY, CDR2 SYGVKD. Trimming removed 7 bases from V and 4 bases from J; junction bases left unmatched: 7. The CDR3 has 15 amino acids. The CDR3 DNA reads as TGTGCCATCAATATCGGGACAGGGGGACCAGATACGCAGTATTTT. Translation gives CAINIGTGGPDTQYF.

With respect to this clone: Other DNA sequences in the sample encode the same CDR3. V and J are TRBV6-1 and TRBJ1-5; D remains ambiguous. Germline values: CDR1 MNHNS, CDR2 SASEGT. Deletions cut 0 bases from V and 6 bases from J, with 6 bases between. This CDR3 is 13 amino acids long. The DNA for the CDR3 is TGTGCCAGCAGTGAAGCCCCGGGTCAGCCCCAGCATTTT. Translating it yields CASSEAPGQPQHF.

The chain has TRBV3-1 (or the pseudogene TRBV3-2) and TRBJ2-7, with no clear D. This CDR3 region has 14 residues. Trimming took off 2 bases at V and 2 bases at J, with 10 bases between the two ends. Looked up from germline, CDR1 is LGHDT and CDR2 is YNNKEL (reference sequence). CDR3 protein: CASSQLKPPYEQYF. In DNA form, the CDR3 reads TGTGCCAGCAGCCAACTAAAACCACCCTACGAGCAGTACTTC.

V and J are TRBV6-5 and TRBJ1-4; D gene uncertain. Trimming removed 6 bases from V and 7 bases from J, with 15 bases in between. The CDR3 consists of 14 residues. From germline, CDR1 is MNHEY and CDR2 SVGAGI. DNA of the CDR3: TGTGCCAGCAGCCGGCAGGAGGGAGGTGAAAAACTGTTTTTT. This codes for CASSRQEGGEKLFF.

The CDR3 DNA reads TGCGCCAGCAGCTTGGTTTACAGGGGGAAAATAGGCACTGAAGCTTTCTTT. It specifies CASSLVYRGKIGTEAFF. The V call is TRBV5-1, the J call TRBJ1-1; TRBD1 agrees at 8 bases. The ends lost 0 bases at V and 4 bases at J; junction bases unmatched: 11. In germline, CDR1 is SGHRS, CDR2 YFSETQ. The CDR3 sequence is 17 residues long. Full variable domain (remainder filled in from reference TRBV5-1 and TRBJ1-1): KAGVTQTPRYLIKTRGQQVTLSCSPISGHRSVSWYQQTPGQGLQFLFEYFSETQRNKGNFPGRFSGRQFSNSRSEMNVSTLELGDSALYLCASSLVYRGKIGTEAFFGQGTRLTVV.